This T cell receptor (beta chain) is from a study of T cell responses to AZD1222 COVID-19 vaccine (dated by TCRdb to the early 2020s). In the study overall: A total of 233 trial participants underwent TCR sequencing, of whom 200 to 220 had received two doses of AZD1222 and roughly 26 had received two doses of the MenACWY control vaccine. Trial participants were enrolled into age subgroups of 18-55, 56-69 and 70-plus years, which contained 148, 28 and 57 TCR-sequenced participants, respectively. The investigation overall reported the following: CD4 TCRs associated with the vaccine covered the entire spike protein, and the dominant responses were in regions 160-218 and 743-854. Nearly half of unique spike-specific TCRs reportedly recognized epitopes outside regions mutated in the B.1.351 and B.1.1.7 variants. The 56-69-year group was small, and its depth increase did not reach significance, likely because of low power. Only six AZD1222 recipients were SARS-CoV-2 seropositive at baseline, limiting conclusions about previously exposed vaccinees. Most participants were white British and females outnumbered males, and the authors suggested that clonal diversity may have been underestimated. After two AZD1222 doses, both the breadth and the depth of spike-specific TCRs were significantly higher than at day 0 and than in MenACWY recipients. Because no day 14 peak-response samples were available, the repertoires could be characterized only after the peak T cell response.

A word on this clone: Its antigen target is currently unknown. No clone much larger than this one lies a single base away; base qualities are absent.

The CDR3 holds 14 amino acids from the cysteine to the phenylalanine. Only the CDR3 portion is preserved as DNA: 42 bases, with reading frame beginning at the first base. Taken from the germline V gene (reference sequence), the CDR1 and CDR2 loops are SEHNR and FQNEAQ. The V end loses 0 bases and the J end loses 4 bases, and a stretch of 9 bases separates them. The CDR3 regions of human TCRbeta chains were analyzed by immunosequencing. As for the original processing: TCRs in the repertoires were compared against a reference library of SARS-CoV-2-specific TCRs that had been generated with the MIRA antigen-specificity platform. Breadth meant the fraction of unique TCRs that were SARS-CoV-2-associated, whereas depth meant the fraction of total T cells that were SARS-CoV-2-associated. Using the MIRA data, each spike-specific TCR was assigned both to the spike region to which the TCR was reactive and to a CD4 or CD8 class. Log10-transformed breadth and depth values were compared by one-way ANOVA with Sidak's multiple comparisons tests. The table was pulled from immuneACCESS by TCRdb, which kept in-frame rearrangements only. Such tables lose some clones; where checked, under half of the loss comes from unresolved V genes, and the rest has no known cause. The DNA gave D and trimming, while V, J and clone size come from that table. The sample has 95,000 to 150,000 clones on record, about 93% of them singletons. The biggest ten clones account for around 4.4% of the sample.

This sample's time point label indicates: about 28 days (+/-7) after the second vaccine dose. This specimen's treatment or condition label, per the study, means: meningococcal conjugate vaccine given as trial control. The vaccinee samples were drawn from two UK trials, COV001 and COV002, one of which was a single-blind randomized controlled phase 2/3 trial testing AZD1222 (ChAdOx1 nCoV-19) in healthy adults. For TCRbeta chain sequencing, PBMC samples from trial participants were taken at day 0 and at day 28 after the second dose. This material consisted of peripheral blood, taken 28 days after the second dose of the MenACWY control vaccine. This TCR derives from an adult who received the MenACWY meningococcal vaccine as a control. The chain is encoded by TRBV7-9 joined to TRBJ1-1; the D gene cannot be named for sure. The nucleotide sequence is TGTGCCAGCAGCTTAGCAGGGTCGGGCACTGAAGCTTTCTTT. It specifies CASSLAGSGTEAFF.